These T cell receptor beta chains were read from a single sample in a study of PD-1 blockade in classical Hodgkin lymphoma. TCRdb's copy holds only in-frame clones and misses some; the assay was immunoSEQ multiplex PCR. This sample has about 25,000 clones; about 70% occur once, and the top ten carry 25% to 30%. Material: peripheral blood mononuclear cells (PBMCs), obtained before the fourth cycle of nivolumab. Receptors were obtained from a human donor with classical Hodgkin lymphoma. The CDR3 runs from the conserved cysteine through the conserved F or W. A D gene is named only where the DNA matches it firmly. The size entry is marked missing in some rows and otherwise reads once, few, many or a size class.

V gene	D gene	clone size	J gene	CDR3 DNA	CDR3 protein
TRBV5-4	-	once	TRBJ2-2	TGTGCCAGCAGCTCGGGCGGGGCAAGGAACACCGGGGAGCTGTTTTTT	CASSSGGARNTGELFF
TRBV6-6	-	-	TRBJ1-6	TGTGCCAGCAGTTACGAATCGGATTCACCCCTCCACTTT	CASSYESDSPLHF
TRBV6-4	TRBD2	-	TRBJ2-6	TGTGCCAGCAGTGGTACGGGAGGGGCTGGGGCCAACGTCCTGACTTTC	CASSGTGGAGANVLTF
TRBV25-1	-	-	TRBJ1-6	TGTGCCAGCAGTGGGGGGCACTCCTATAATTCACCCCTCCACTTT	CASSGGHSYNSPLHF
TRBV7-9	TRBD2	-	TRBJ2-1	TGTGCCAGCAGCGGGATGAGCGGGGGGGCGTCCTACAATGAGCAGTTCTTC	CASSGMSGGASYNEQFF
TRBV6-6	-	few	TRBJ1-2	TGTGCCAGTATGACTAACTATGGCTACACCTTC	CASMTNYGYTF
TRBV7-8	TRBD2	-	TRBJ2-5	TGTGCCAGCAGCTTAGGAGGAGCGGGGGGGATGGGAGAGACCCAGTACTTC	CASSLGGAGGMGETQYF
TRBV4-2	-	-	TRBJ2-4	TGTGCCAGCAGCCAAGACAGCGCAGCGGCCAAAAACATTCAGTACTTC	CASSQDSAAAKNIQYF
TRBV30	-	-	TRBJ1-5	TGTGCCTGGAGGGATTCCGCGGGGAGGGGTAATCAGCCCCAGCATTTT	CAWRDSAGRGNQPQHF
TRBV9	-	many	TRBJ2-2	TGTGCCAGCAGCGTCTCCGGGACATCGAACACCGGGGAGCTGTTTTTT	CASSVSGTSNTGELFF
TRBV6-6	-	-	TRBJ1-2	TGTGCCAGCAGTCATCCGGGAACCTTCTATGGCTACACCTTC	CASSHPGTFYGYTF
TRBV7-2	TRBD1	-	TRBJ1-2	TGTGCCAGCAGCTCGCGACAGGGGGCTAACTATGGCTACACCTTC	CASSSRQGANYGYTF
TRBV2	-	-	TRBJ1-1	TGTGCCAGCAGTGGCCTATACAGGTCCACTGAAGCTTTCTTT	CASSGLYRSTEAFF
TRBV30	TRBD1	-	TRBJ1-5	TGTGCCTCCACCGGGACAGGGGGGCAGCCCCAGCATTTT	CASTGTGGQPQHF
TRBV5-1	TRBD2	-	TRBJ2-3	TGCGCCAGCAGCTTACCGGGGGGGACTAGCACAGATACGCAGTATTTT	CASSLPGGTSTDTQYF
TRBV28	-	-	TRBJ1-6	TGTGCCAGCCAGGGGAGCAATTCACCCCTCCACTTT	CASQGSNSPLHF
TRBV30	TRBD1	few	TRBJ1-6	TGTGCCTGGAGTTTACAGGGGAATTCACCCCTCCACTTT	CAWSLQGNSPLHF
TRBV6-1	TRBD1	few	TRBJ2-1	TGTGCCAGCAGCCGGGACAGGGGCGATGAGCAGTTCTTC	CASSRDRGDEQFF
TRBV29-1	-	few	TRBJ1-1	TGCAGCGTTGCTTACCGGGGGAACACTGAAGCTTTCTTT	CSVAYRGNTEAFF
TRBV10-2	TRBD2	-	TRBJ2-1	TGCGCCAGCAGTGATAGCGGGGGGGCCATGTATGAGCAGTTCTTC	CASSDSGGAMYEQFF
TRBV4-3	-	-	TRBJ1-3	TGCGCCAGCAGCCAAGGAACGAGCTCTGGAAACACCATATATTTT	CASSQGTSSGNTIYF
TRBV6-1	-	-	TRBJ1-2	TGTGCCAGCGGGGGGAACAGTGGGAACTATGGCTACACCTTC	CASGGNSGNYGYTF
TRBV7-2	-	once	TRBJ1-5	TGTGCCAGCAGCTTATATGGGGAACAGCCCCAGCATTTT	CASSLYGEQPQHF
TRBV6-1	-	-	TRBJ2-1	TGTGCCAGCAGTGAAAAAACGGGGGACCCTAATGAGCAGTTCTTC	CASSEKTGDPNEQFF
TRBV7-2	-	once	TRBJ1-1	TGTGCCAGCAGCTTAGATCGCGGGGTGAACACTGAAGCTTTCTTT	CASSLDRGVNTEAFF
TRBV27	-	-	TRBJ2-2	TGTGCCAGCAGTTTATCGGGGCGCGCAGCGGTCACCGGGGAGCTGTTTTTT	CASSLSGRAAVTGELFF
TRBV27	-	once	TRBJ1-1	TGTGCCAGCAGTCGGGGGCCGGGTGAAGCTTTCTTT	CASSRGPGEAFF
TRBV2	TRBD1	few	TRBJ1-1	TGTGCCAGCACCGGGACAGCTTACACTGAAGCTTTCTTT	CASTGTAYTEAFF
TRBV9	-	once	TRBJ1-1	TGTGCCAGCAGCGTAGACACCGATATGAACACTGAAGCTTTCTTT	CASSVDTDMNTEAFF
TRBV29-1	-	-	TRBJ1-2	TGCAGCGTTAAGGCGAATGGCTACACCTTC	CSVKANGYTF
TRBV7-2	-	few	TRBJ1-1	TGTGCCAGCAGCTATCAATTAACAATTGGGACTGAAGCTTTCTTT	CASSYQLTIGTEAFF
TRBV7-9	TRBD1	-	TRBJ1-1	TGTGCCAGCAGCCATCGACAGGGGAACACTGAAGCTTTCTTT	CASSHRQGNTEAFF
TRBV5-6	-	-	TRBJ1-1	TGTGCCAGCAGCGAGGAGGGGGGGCCCACTGAAGCTTTCTTT	CASSEEGGPTEAFF
TRBV5-6	TRBD1	-	TRBJ1-3	TGTGCCAGCAGCAAGACAGGGGAATCTGGAAACACCATATATTTT	CASSKTGESGNTIYF
TRBV6-1	-	-	TRBJ2-3	TGTGCCAGCAGTGATGCAGGGTCGGGCACAGATACGCAGTATTTT	CASSDAGSGTDTQYF
TRBV11-2	-	-	TRBJ2-3	TGTGCCAGCAGCTTCGCTACCAATGCCGACACAGATACGCAGTATTTT	CASSFATNADTDTQYF
TRBV5-6	-	-	TRBJ1-1	TGTGCCAGCAGCCGTCCAAGGGGCGTAGAAGCTTTCTTT	CASSRPRGVEAFF